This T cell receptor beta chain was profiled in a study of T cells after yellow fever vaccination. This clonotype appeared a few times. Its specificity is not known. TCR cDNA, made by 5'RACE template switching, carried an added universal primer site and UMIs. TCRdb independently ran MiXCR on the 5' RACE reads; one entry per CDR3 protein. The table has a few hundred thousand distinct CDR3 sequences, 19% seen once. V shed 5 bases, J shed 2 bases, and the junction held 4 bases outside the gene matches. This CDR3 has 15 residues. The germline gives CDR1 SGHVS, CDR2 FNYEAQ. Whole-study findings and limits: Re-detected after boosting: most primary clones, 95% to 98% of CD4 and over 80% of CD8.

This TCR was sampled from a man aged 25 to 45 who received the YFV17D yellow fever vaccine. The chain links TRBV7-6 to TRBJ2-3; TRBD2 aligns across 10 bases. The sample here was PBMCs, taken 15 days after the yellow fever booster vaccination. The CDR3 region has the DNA TGTGCCAGCAGCGGAACTAGCGGGAACACAGATACGCAGTATTTT. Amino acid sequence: CASSGTSGNTDTQYF.